Listed below are T cell receptor beta chains from one sample, sequenced in a study of T cell responses to AZD1222 COVID-19 vaccine. Assay used: immunoSEQ multiplex PCR; TCRdb lists only in-frame clones, some missing. The sample includes roughly 80,000 clones, roughly 88% of them seen just once. The input for sequencing was peripheral blood, taken on day 0 of MenACWY control vaccination. Receptors originate from an adult in good health. Each CDR3 is given with its conserved first and last residue. The D gene is left open where the match is weak. Not every row has a clone size; where given, it reads once, few, many or a size class.

V	size	D	length	J	CDR3	DNA
TRBV19	few	TRBD1	14	TRBJ1-4	CASSPGTENEKLFF	TGTGCCAGTAGTCCGGGGACAGAGAATGAAAAACTGTTTTTT
TRBV3-1/TRBV3-2	NA	NA	14	TRBJ1-1	CASSQDWVSTEAFF	TGTGCCAGCAGCCAAGATTGGGTCAGCACTGAAGCTTTCTTT
TRBV11-2	NA	NA	13	TRBJ1-1	CASSLSRNTEAFF	TGTGCCAGCAGCTTAAGCAGGAACACTGAAGCTTTCTTT
TRBV27	NA	NA	18	TRBJ1-5	CAAFEVLQGENSNQPQHF	TGTGCCGCCTTTGAAGTCTTACAGGGAGAAAATAGCAATCAGCCCCAGCATTTT
TRBV2	NA	NA	14	TRBJ1-1	CASTSQGTNTEAFF	TGTGCCAGCACTTCGCAGGGAACCAACACTGAAGCTTTCTTT
TRBV5-5	NA	NA	13	TRBJ1-5	CASSLETSQPQHF	TGTGCCAGCAGCTTGGAGACGAGTCAGCCCCAGCATTTT
TRBV29-1	few	NA	12	TRBJ1-2	CSADPREYGYTF	TGCAGCGCCGATCCGCGGGAGTATGGCTACACCTTC
TRBV13	once	NA	14	TRBJ2-7	CASSFGQKSYEQYF	TGTGCCAGCAGCTTCGGACAGAAGTCTTACGAGCAGTACTTC
TRBV10-3	few	NA	13	TRBJ1-2	CATRGAGDYGYTF	TGTGCCACTAGAGGGGCCGGCGACTATGGCTACACCTTC
TRBV11-2	NA	NA	11	TRBJ2-1	CASSSHNEQFF	TGTGCCAGCAGCTCGCACAATGAGCAGTTCTTC
TRBV6-5	NA	NA	13	TRBJ1-2	CASSYRPGVFYTF	TGTGCCAGCAGTTACCGGCCGGGAGTTTTCTACACCTTC
TRBV3-1/TRBV3-2	NA	NA	17	TRBJ2-2	CASSQPWTSGNTGELFF	TGTGCCAGCAGCCAACCCTGGACTTCAGGGAACACCGGGGAGCTGTTTTTT
TRBV15	NA	NA	15	TRBJ2-2	CATSRVLSNTGELFF	TGTGCCACCAGCAGAGTACTATCGAACACCGGGGAGCTGTTTTTT
TRBV6-5	NA	NA	14	TRBJ1-2	CASRGTLEVEGYTF	TGTGCCAGCAGAGGGACACTGGAGGTGGAGGGCTACACCTTC
TRBV9	few	NA	15	TRBJ2-1	CASSVEQGRYNEQFF	TGTGCCAGCAGCGTAGAACAGGGTAGATACAATGAGCAGTTCTTC
TRBV7-4	NA	TRBD2	19	TRBJ2-1	CASSLISLAGHPSYNEQFF	TGTGCCAGCAGCCTAATATCCTTAGCGGGGCACCCCTCCTACAATGAGCAGTTCTTC
TRBV6-5	NA	TRBD1	15	TRBJ2-7	CASSSRGQASYEQYF	TGTGCCAGCAGCTCGAGGGGACAGGCCTCCTACGAGCAGTACTTC
TRBV12-3/TRBV12-4	NA	NA	12	TRBJ2-1	CASSYSGNEQFF	TGTGCCAGCAGCTATAGCGGCAATGAGCAGTTCTTC
TRBV27	NA	TRBD1	15	TRBJ1-2	CASRLQGPSNYGYTF	TGTGCCAGCAGGTTACAGGGGCCATCTAACTATGGCTACACCTTC
TRBV7-3	NA	NA	14	TRBJ2-1	CASSPTGVGNEQFF	TGTGCCAGCAGCCCTACGGGGGTGGGGAATGAGCAGTTCTTC
TRBV30	NA	NA	12	TRBJ1-2	CAWTGSNYGYTF	TGTGCCTGGACAGGGAGTAACTATGGCTACACCTTC
TRBV30	NA	NA	12	TRBJ2-5	CAWSVVSETQYF	TGTGCCTGGAGTGTAGTCTCAGAGACCCAGTACTTC
TRBV18	NA	NA	13	TRBJ1-2	CASSPPRGKGYTF	TGTGCCAGCTCACCACCACGGGGGAAAGGCTACACCTTC
TRBV27	NA	TRBD1	12	TRBJ1-2	CASREGARGYTF	TGTGCCAGCAGAGAGGGGGCGCGTGGCTACACCTTC
TRBV5-1	NA	TRBD1	13	TRBJ2-5	CASRLGQQETQYF	TGCGCCAGCAGACTGGGACAGCAGGAGACCCAGTACTTC
TRBV19	few	NA	16	TRBJ1-1	CASSISLDAGYTEAFF	TGTGCCAGTAGTATTAGTCTCGACGCCGGCTACACTGAAGCTTTCTTT
TRBV10-3	NA	NA	14	TRBJ1-3	CAISESTSGNTIYF	TGTGCCATCAGTGAGTCGACATCTGGAAACACCATATATTTT
TRBV2	NA	NA	15	TRBJ2-3	CASRRGAANTDTQYF	TGTGCCAGCAGGAGGGGGGCGGCTAACACAGATACGCAGTATTTT
TRBV10-3	NA	NA	14	TRBJ1-5	CAISGDGGNQPQHF	TGTGCCATCAGTGGAGACGGGGGAAATCAGCCCCAGCATTTT
TRBV11-1	NA	NA	14	TRBJ2-1	CASSLALVYNEQFF	TGTGCCAGCAGCTTAGCGCTGGTATACAATGAGCAGTTCTTC
TRBV12-5	NA	NA	10	TRBJ2-1	CASRYNEQFF	TGTGCTAGTAGATACAATGAGCAGTTCTTC
TRBV30	NA	NA	14	TRBJ1-2	CAWSVTGTNYGYTF	TGTGCCTGGAGTGTAACAGGGACTAACTATGGCTACACCTTC
TRBV7-2	few	NA	12	TRBJ1-5	CASSSDSRAQHF	TGTGCCAGCAGCTCAGACTCGAGGGCCCAGCATTTT
TRBV6-5	NA	NA	15	TRBJ2-3	CASSDTRSYTDTQYF	TGTGCCAGCAGCGATACTCGGTCGTACACAGATACGCAGTATTTT
TRBV7-2	NA	TRBD2	17	TRBJ2-1	CASSSRVSSGGYNEQFF	TGTGCCAGCAGCTCCCGCGTGTCTAGCGGGGGTTACAATGAGCAGTTCTTC
TRBV5-8	NA	TRBD2	18	TRBJ2-1	CASSSGTSGGAGYNEQFF	TGTGCCAGCAGCTCGGGGACTAGCGGGGGGGCGGGCTACAATGAGCAGTTCTTC
TRBV6-5	NA	NA	14	TRBJ1-2	CASSYRHRAGGYTF	TGTGCCAGCAGTTACCGTCACAGGGCCGGTGGCTACACCTTC
TRBV5-4	NA	NA	13	TRBJ1-2	CASSLGGVGGYTF	TGTGCCAGCAGCTTAGGAGGGGTTGGAGGCTACACCTTC
TRBV9	NA	NA	16	TRBJ2-3	CASSVGAGSGTDTQYF	TGTGCCAGCAGCGTAGGGGCCGGTTCGGGCACAGATACGCAGTATTTT
TRBV7-9	NA	NA	18	TRBJ1-5	CASSYYRFGDGVNQPQHF	TGTGCCAGCAGTTATTACCGATTCGGGGACGGTGTCAATCAGCCCCAGCATTTT
TRBV18	NA	NA	14	TRBJ1-1	CASSFGQKNTEAFF	TGTGCCAGCTCATTTGGACAGAAGAACACTGAAGCTTTCTTT
TRBV5-1	NA	TRBD2	14	TRBJ2-7	CASRTVAGSYEQYF	TGCGCCAGCAGGACAGTAGCGGGATCCTACGAGCAGTACTTC
TRBV6-5	NA	TRBD2	13	TRBJ2-1	CASRPRGGREQFF	TGTGCCAGCAGGCCCCGGGGAGGGAGGGAGCAGTTCTTC
TRBV18	NA	NA	15	TRBJ1-5	CASSPQNDRYQPQHF	TGTGCCAGCTCACCACAGAATGACAGGTACCAGCCCCAGCATTTT
TRBV7-9	NA	TRBD2	15	TRBJ2-2	CASKQRGGDTGELFF	TGTGCCAGCAAGCAGCGGGGGGGCGACACCGGGGAGCTGTTTTTT